The present entry profiles one T cell receptor beta chain with its context. Its antigen is as yet unknown. The germline V gene encodes CDR1 SGHTA and CDR2 FQGNSA. The CDR3 has 15 amino acids. The V and J ends lost 6 bases and 6 bases respectively, with 21 bases between them. With constant-segment primers, 5'RACE yielded cDNA libraries of TCR alpha and TCR beta that carried sample barcodes and UMIs. One entry per CDR3 protein results from TCRdb running MiXCR on the 5' RACE reads. The sample has about 180,000 distinct CDR3 sequences; approximately 17% are singletons. These data are taken from a study of T-cell memory formation after mild COVID-19. Overall study context: Among the donors, TCR clusters were largely specific to each donor. Study observations and caveats: Whereas later expanders leaned CD4+, clones contracting day 15 to 85 showed a balanced CD4/CD8 makeup. Cross-reactive memory appears to have joined, as suggested by some responding clones showing up in pre-infection memory.

This TCR was recovered from a man between 18 and 29 years old who had mild COVID-19 (a few samples of this study predate the infection). Cell type and time point are not known. Sequenced: PBMCs or a T cell subset sorted from them (not recorded which). The chain recombines TRBV7-2 with TRBJ2-7; a weak D match, TRBD2 (5 bases). The DNA of the CDR3 is TGTGCCAGCAGAGTAGCGCTGGGAAGCGTGGGCGAGCAGTACTTC. It specifies CASRVALGSVGEQYF.